This entry lists 9 T cell receptor beta chains sequenced from one sample in a study of OX40 agonist ivuxolimab in advanced cancers. TCRdb's table, derived via immunoSEQ multiplex PCR, lists solely in-frame clones and lacks some. Of about 69,000 clones listed, roughly nine tenths are singletons. This material consisted of CD4+ or CD8+ T cells sorted from blood, taken in a trial of the OX40 agonist ivuxolimab. These receptors came from an adult with an advanced solid tumor such as melanoma, head and neck, liver or kidney cancer.

The gene calls are TRBV27 and TRBJ1-5, with a weak D call TRBD1 (6 bases). Trimming took off 4 bases at V and 1 base at J, with 17 bases between the two ends. CDR1 is MNHEY and CDR2 is SMNVEV in the germline V gene (reference sequence). This CDR3 is 17 amino acids long. The CDR3, as DNA: TGTGCCAGCAGTTCCGGGGGCGGGGGGCTGAGCAATCAGCCCCAGCATTTT. Translation gives CASSSGGGGLSNQPQHF.

This chain joins TRBV9 and TRBJ1-2; D is unresolved. V was cut by 0 bases and J by 8 bases, with 8 bases left in between. This CDR3 is 12 amino acids long. Looked up from germline, CDR1 is SGDLS and CDR2 is YYNGEE. The CDR3 nucleotides read TGTGCCAGCAGCGTAGGGTCCGGGGGCTACACCTTC. Its protein product is CASSVGSGGYTF.

This chain links TRBV1 with TRBJ1-1; TRBD1, as called in the table, went unchecked against the DNA. TRBV1 constitutes a pseudogene. This CDR3 comprises 16 residues. CDR3 protein: CTSSLSGDRGFTEAFF. The CDR3 DNA follows: TGCACCAGCAGCTTAAGTGGGGACAGGGGATTCACTGAAGCTTTCTTT.

V gene TRBV27 combines with J gene TRBJ2-5; either TRBD1 or TRBD2 may supply D (6 bases each). CDR1 is MNHEY and CDR2 is SMNVEV in the germline V gene (reference sequence). V lost 3 bases to trimming and J lost 4 bases, with 12 bases between them. This CDR3 has 14 residues. The CDR3 sequence: CASSFGGHLETQYF. DNA of the CDR3: TGTGCCAGCAGTTTTGGGGGGCACTTAGAGACCCAGTACTTC.

The J gene is TRBJ1-1, the V gene TRBV5-4; 9 bases align to TRBD1. This CDR3 is built from 13 residues. The germline CDR1 and CDR2 sequences are SGHNT and YYREEE (reference sequence). Trimming took 7 bases from V and 5 from J; bases not matched to a gene: 6. CDR3 nucleotides: TGTGCCAGCTCAAGGACAGGGGTGACTGAAGCTTTCTTT. As protein: CASSRTGVTEAFF.

The CDR3 spells CASSLTGSTDTQYF. The CDR3 bases are TGTGCCAGCAGCTTAACCGGCAGCACAGATACGCAGTATTTT. The chain has TRBV7-2 and TRBJ2-3; the D is unclear. The CDR3 has 14 residues. Trimming removed 2 bases at V and 0 bases at J, with 6 bases between. CDR1 and CDR2 (germline): SGHTA, FQGNSA.

This clone was seen only a few times. The rearrangement links TRBV5-4 to TRBJ2-5, with 11 bases aligning to TRBD1. Germline V lookup: CDR1 SGHNT, CDR2 YYREEE (reference sequence). V gave up 4 bases and J gave up 1 base; unmatched junction bases: 3. The CDR3 sequence is 15 residues long. The CDR3 loop reads CASSRGTGGQETQYF. CDR3 nucleotides: TGTGCCAGCAGCCGCGGGACAGGGGGCCAAGAGACCCAGTACTTC.

This clone was seen just once. The V call is TRBV15, the J call TRBJ1-2; weak D call: TRBD1 (5 bases). Germline CDR1 and CDR2: LNHNV and YYDKDF (reference sequence). V lost 0 bases to trimming and J lost 1 base, with 15 bases between them. This CDR3 has 17 amino acids. The CDR3 loop is CATSRDKGPGINYGYTF. Written as DNA, the CDR3 is TGTGCCACCAGCAGAGACAAAGGGCCAGGGATTAACTATGGCTACACCTTC.

J is TRBJ2-2 and V is TRBV27; D is perhaps TRBD2 (6 bases). Germline V lookup: CDR1 MNHEY, CDR2 SMNVEV (reference sequence). CDR3 length: 15 amino acids. Trimming shortened V by 2 bases and J by 3 bases, and 10 bases separated the two germline ends. CDR3 protein: CASSLVSGDTGELFF. The CDR3 DNA reads TGTGCCAGCAGTTTAGTGTCGGGAGACACCGGGGAGCTGTTTTTT.